This entry lists 4 T cell receptor beta chains sequenced from one sample in a study of human T cells and chemical hapten exposure. Time point specified: patch test 2, 6 weeks after DPC sensitization. As for treatment: therapeutic diphenylcyclopropenone sensitization with weekly scalp DPC. Unfractionated whole blood yielded total RNA. TCRdb independently ran MiXCR on the RACE reads; one entry per CDR3 protein. The sample has 40,000 or so distinct CDR3 sequences; roughly 9% are singletons. The source was whole blood, collected in connection with sensitization to the hapten diphenylcyclopropenone (DPC). The receptor set was obtained from a woman in her twenties or thirties with alopecia areata. Some clones in this sample may be carry-over from other donors' samples.

To note about this clonotype: Relative to the germline gene, one junction end is altered; a read error may explain this. The V call is TRBV7-9, the J call TRBJ2-3, with D tentatively TRBD2 (6 bases). The CDR3 has 16 amino acids. The germline V gene has CDR1 SEHNR and CDR2 FQNEAQ (reference sequence). The CDR3 DNA is TGTGCCGGCAGCTTAGACAAACTAGCCAGGATGGAGCCGCAGTATTTT. This sequence encodes CAGSLDKLARMEPQYF.

Only a few counts were recorded for this clonotype. J is TRBJ2-2 and V is TRBV5-1, with D uncertain. CDR3 size: 15 residues. V lost 4 bases to trimming and J lost 3 bases, with 13 bases between them. CDR1 and CDR2 from the germline V gene are SGHRS and YFSETQ. CDR3 in DNA: TGCGCCAGCAGCCAAATGGGGTCGGACACCGGGGAGCTGTTTTTT. Translation gives CASSQMGSDTGELFF.

The chain couples TRBV3-1 to TRBJ2-3; 13 nucleotides match TRBD2. This CDR3 comprises 19 residues. Per germline, CDR1 LGHDT and CDR2 YNNKEL (reference sequence). The J segment lost 6 bases and the V segment lost 0 bases, leaving 12 bases of the junction unmatched. The CDR3 DNA follows: TGTGCCAGCAGCCAAGAAGTATCAGGACTAGCGGGGGCAAAGGATACGCAGTATTTT. Residues: CASSQEVSGLAGAKDTQYF.

This clonotype was counted ten times or more. The chain uses TRBV21-1 and TRBJ2-2; TRBD1 is the table's D call and was not checked against the DNA. TRBV21-1 is deemed a pseudogene. The CDR3 totals 17 residues. The CDR3 bases are TGTGCCAGCAGCAAGTGGCCGGACAGGGCGGACACCGGGGAGCTGTTTTTT. Protein sequence: CASSKWPDRADTGELFF.